Below are 32 T cell receptor beta chains sequenced from a single sample in a study of T-cell reconstitution after alpha-beta-depleted transplantation in children. Researchers prepared the TCRbeta library using unique molecular identifiers, the study reports. TCRdb independently ran MiXCR on the PCR reads; one entry per CDR3 protein. This table holds a few hundred thousand distinct CDR3 sequences, 10% to 15% found once. The sample consisted of PBMCs, mostly from graft donor cells, taken 360 days after TCRalphabeta/CD19-depleted stem cell transplant. These receptors were obtained from a male patient between 5 and 17 years old who had a stem cell transplant for acute myeloid leukemia, so the T cells may come from the graft donor.

This clonotype was counted ten times or more. V gene TRBV5-1 combines with J gene TRBJ2-4, with unresolved D. There are 14 residues in the CDR3. V lost 3 bases and J 7 bases, leaving 14 bases between the germline ends. Germline-derived CDR1 and CDR2 are SGHRS and YFSETQ. CDR3 protein: CASSSGLGGNIQYF. The CDR3 DNA sequence: TGCGCCAGCAGCTCTGGTTTAGGTGGGAACATTCAGTACTTC.

This clonotype was picked up a small number of times. This chain joins TRBV27 and TRBJ2-1; the D is unclear. The CDR3 has 15 residues. With 5 bases removed from V and 1 base from J, the gap between germline ends came to 12 bases. Germline lookup yields CDR1 MNHEY and CDR2 SMNVEV (reference sequence). CDR3 loop: CASSTELWSYNEQFF. CDR3 coding DNA: TGTGCCAGCAGTACCGAACTATGGTCCTACAATGAGCAGTTCTTC.

Ten or more counts support this clonotype. DNA for the CDR3: TGTGCCAGCAGTTTTCCCGCGGCCAGCAACAATCAGCCCCAGCATTTT. It specifies CASSFPAASNNQPQHF. The chain employs TRBV28 and TRBJ1-5; D unclear. This CDR3 spans 16 amino acids. V was pared by 3 bases and J by 3 bases, with 15 bases between. CDR1 is MDHEN, CDR2 SYDVKM, per germline.

DNA of the CDR3: TGTGCCAGCAGTTTGGGCGGGAGTGGAGATACGCAGTATTTT. It codes for CASSLGGSGDTQYF. The V and J genes are TRBV12-3 or TRBV12-4 and TRBJ2-3; 7 nucleotides agree with TRBD2. The CDR3 covers 14 residues. After removal of 3 bases from V and 5 bases from J, the junction contained 5 bases not matched to a gene.

The sample holds a few counts of this clonotype. This rearrangement joins TRBV20-1 to TRBJ2-3, with D possibly called TRBD1 or TRBD2 (6 bases each). The CDR3 has 18 residues. V lost 4 bases and J 6 bases, leaving 29 bases between the germline ends. The germline V gene encodes CDR1 DFQATT and CDR2 SNEGSKA (reference sequence). For the CDR3, the DNA is TGCAGTGCTATACCCCCAAGCCTAGTACTAGCCACAGGGGATACGCAGTATTTT. It translates to CSAIPPSLVLATGDTQYF.

This rearrangement joins TRBV2 to TRBJ2-1, with 11 nucleotides matching TRBD1. The CDR3 is 15 residues long. Looked up from germline, CDR1 is SNHLY and CDR2 is FYNNEI. J gave up 7 bases and V 6 bases, and 8 bases lay outside the gene matches. The CDR3: CASREDRGRRNEQFF. The CDR3 bases are TGTGCCAGCAGGGAGGACAGGGGGCGAAGAAATGAGCAGTTCTTC.

This clonotype occurred a few times. The rearrangement links TRBV6-1 to TRBJ2-7; possibly TRBD2 for D (8 bases). The CDR3 runs to 14 residues. Deletions cut 4 bases from V and 3 bases from J, with 13 bases between. CDR1 MNHNS and CDR2 SASEGT come from the germline V gene. The CDR3 protein is CASSAGRGLYEQYF. DNA of the CDR3: TGTGCCAGCAGTGCCGGGAGGGGGCTCTACGAGCAGTACTTC.

This clonotype was seen at least ten times. V gene TRBV10-3 combines with J gene TRBJ2-7; no reliable D call. The CDR3 spans 13 residues. V shed 3 bases and J shed 4 bases, with 10 bases lying between them. The germline CDR1 and CDR2 sequences are ENHRY and SYGVKD. In nucleotides, the CDR3 is TGTGCCATCAGTGACAGTATCCCTTACGAGCAGTACTTC. Translated, it gives CAISDSIPYEQYF.

This clonotype was found a few times. This chain uses TRBV20-1 with TRBJ2-5, with TRBD2 as a possible D gene (6 bases). Germline values: CDR1 DFQATT, CDR2 SNEGSKA (reference sequence). The CDR3 is 13 amino acids. The CDR3 nucleotides are TGCAGCTTACTAGCCGGGCAGCAAGAGACCCAGTACTTC. This encodes CSLLAGQQETQYF.

This clonotype turned up a few times. The chain uses TRBV12-3 or TRBV12-4 and TRBJ2-2, with TRBD2 matching over 8 bases. The CDR3 runs to 18 residues. The trim removed 1 base at V and 4 bases at J, leaving 11 bases unmatched. CDR3 protein: CASSLGRLATRGTGELFF. The CDR3 bases are TGTGCCAGCAGTTTAGGGAGACTAGCGACCCGGGGCACCGGGGAGCTGTTTTTT.

In the case of this clonotype: A read error may account for a junction end that differs from germline. The chain joins TRBV12-3 or TRBV12-4 to TRBJ2-1; weak D call: TRBD2 (6 bases). The CDR3 contains 17 residues. This CDR3 is CASGLILASISYNEQFF. CDR3 bases: TGTGCCAGCGGTTTGATTCTAGCGAGCATCTCCTACAATGAGCAGTTCTTC.

This clonotype has a count of ten or more. The chain recombines TRBV27 with TRBJ2-1; 12 bases agree with TRBD2. In germline, CDR1 is MNHEY, CDR2 SMNVEV (reference sequence). V shed 2 bases and J 7 bases; nucleotides not matched to a gene: 3. This CDR3 has 15 amino acids. The CDR3 is CASSLLAGGQNEQFF. As DNA, the CDR3 is TGTGCCAGCAGTTTACTAGCGGGAGGGCAGAATGAGCAGTTCTTC.

The chain uses TRBV20-1 and TRBJ2-7; D possibly uses TRBD1 or TRBD2 (5 bases each). V was trimmed by 6 bases and J by 3 bases, leaving 18 bases between them. From germline, CDR1 is DFQATT and CDR2 SNEGSKA (reference sequence). The CDR3 extends over 14 amino acids. The CDR3 nucleotides are TGCAGTGCCCCCTCTCAGGGACGGGGCTACGAGCAGTACTTC. Its protein is CSAPSQGRGYEQYF.

CDR3 region: CSVGDRVIYEQYF. In DNA form, the CDR3 reads TGCAGCGTTGGGGACAGGGTCATCTACGAGCAGTACTTC. The chain recombines TRBV29-1 with TRBJ2-7; 9 nucleotides align to TRBD1. Unmatched junction bases numbered 4, after V lost 4 bases and J lost 3 bases. The CDR3 covers 13 residues. Per the germline V gene, CDR1 is SQVTM and CDR2 is ANQGSEA.

This clonotype has at least ten counts. The chain has TRBV5-1 and TRBJ2-1; D is unresolved. The germline V gene has CDR1 SGHRS and CDR2 YFSETQ. V dropped 0 bases and J dropped 5 bases, with 6 bases sitting between them. This CDR3 is 13 amino acids long. The DNA for the CDR3 is TGCGCCAGCAGCTTGGGGAAAAACAATGAGCAGTTCTTC. Translation: CASSLGKNNEQFF.

This clonotype was seen repeatedly, ten times or more. The chain recombines TRBV20-1 with TRBJ2-5, with 11 bases matching TRBD2. Trimming took 6 bases from V and 6 from J; bases not matched to a gene: 12. The CDR3 length is 15 residues. CDR1 and CDR2 (germline): DFQATT, SNEGSKA (reference sequence). CDR3 in amino acids: CSAADTSGRGKTQYF. For the CDR3, the DNA is TGCAGTGCGGCAGATACTAGCGGGAGAGGAAAGACCCAGTACTTC.

The rearrangement joins TRBV9 to TRBJ2-1; unclear D gene. CDR3 length equals 13 residues. CDR1 and CDR2 (germline): SGDLS, YYNGEE. The ends were cut back, 3 bases at V and 3 bases at J, with 7 bases in the middle. The CDR3 protein is CASSDHSYNEQFF. DNA of the CDR3: TGTGCCAGCAGCGATCACAGCTACAATGAGCAGTTCTTC.

The sample holds a few counts of this clonotype. CDR3 region: CASSPGSGLSNQPQHF. The CDR3 DNA sequence: TGTGCCAGCTCACCCGGGTCCGGTCTTAGCAATCAGCCCCAGCATTTT. The chain couples TRBV18 to TRBJ1-5; D unclear. There are 16 residues in the CDR3. Trimming stripped 3 bases from V and 0 bases from J, with 12 bases between. Germline CDR1 and CDR2: KGHSH and LQKENI.

This chain links TRBV18 with TRBJ1-1, with no clear D. V lost 4 bases, J lost 1 base, and 10 bases lay in between. The CDR3 consists of 14 residues. Germline CDR1 reads KGHSH; CDR2 reads LQKENI. CDR3 DNA: TGTGCCAGCTCACGGGCCCAGCGGAACACTGAAGCTTTCTTT. Its protein is CASSRAQRNTEAFF. The variable domain in full, completed from reference TRBV18 and TRBJ1-1, reads NAGVMQNPRHLVRRRGQEARLRCSPMKGHSHVYWYRQLPEEGLKFMVYLQKENIIDESGMPKERFSAEFPKEGPSILRIQQVVRGDSAAYFCASSRAQRNTEAFFGQGTRLTVV.

The chain joins TRBV20-1 to TRBJ2-2; D is perhaps TRBD1 or TRBD2 (5 bases each). In germline, CDR1 is DFQATT, CDR2 SNEGSKA (reference sequence). V gave up 3 bases and J gave up 3 bases, with 8 bases separating them. This CDR3 has 13 amino acids. CDR3 sequence: CSASGTDTGELFF. DNA of the CDR3: TGCAGTGCTAGCGGGACGGACACCGGGGAGCTGTTTTTT.

Concerning this clonotype itself: At one end the junction does not follow the germline gene, possibly because of a read error. The chain combines TRBV11-2 with TRBJ2-1; TRBD2 might be the D (6 bases). The CDR3 runs 18 residues. Germline CDR1 is SGHAT and CDR2 is FQNNGV. CDR3 nucleotide sequence: TGTGCCAGCACCTTACTTGCCCTTCGTCCCGGGAGCTTCGATGAGCAGTTCTTC. Translation gives CASTLLALRPGSFDEQFF.

The J gene is TRBJ1-5, the V gene TRBV12-3 or TRBV12-4; D not resolved. CDR3 length: 15 amino acids. The V end lost 3 bases, the J end lost 4 bases, and 13 bases lay between the germline ends. DNA of the CDR3: TGTGCCAGCAGTTTGTTCGGGAATCGGAATCAGCCCCAGCATTTT. Residues: CASSLFGNRNQPQHF.

In its sample, this clonotype was seen a few times. V and J are TRBV30 and TRBJ2-3; 7 bases agree with TRBD2. This CDR3 region has 16 residues. V lost 5 bases, J lost 3 bases, and 14 bases stayed unmatched. Germline CDR1 is GTSNPN and CDR2 is SVGIG (reference sequence). In DNA, the CDR3 is TGTGCCTGGTCCTATCCGGGGGGAGGATGGACAGATACGCAGTATTTT. Translating gives CAWSYPGGGWTDTQYF.

Here the CDR3 reads CASSWDRVTDTQYF. The CDR3 nucleotides read TGTGCCAGCAGCTGGGACAGGGTTACAGATACGCAGTATTTT. The rearrangement joins TRBV12-3 or TRBV12-4 to TRBJ2-3, with 9 bases that match TRBD1. CDR3 size: 14 residues. J gave up 3 bases and V 6 bases, and 4 bases lay outside the gene matches.

This chain uses TRBV13 with TRBJ2-7; 8 nucleotides align to TRBD1. Germline V gene lookup returns CDR1 PRHDT and CDR2 FYEKMQ (reference sequence). The CDR3 has 15 residues. Trimming cost V 4 bases and J 2 bases; bases outside gene matches: 7. CDR3 region: CASSSPRTGTYEQYF. In nucleotides, the CDR3 is TGTGCCAGCAGCTCTCCGAGGACAGGGACCTACGAGCAGTACTTC.

This clonotype was picked up many times. The chain is built from TRBV12-3 or TRBV12-4 and TRBJ2-7; TRBD2 might be the D (5 bases). The germline V and J ends were trimmed by 3 bases and 3 bases, with 12 bases remaining between them. The CDR3 has 14 residues. The CDR3 sequence is CASSFGGDYYEQYF. The DNA for the CDR3 is TGTGCCAGCAGTTTTGGTGGAGACTACTACGAGCAGTACTTC.

The CDR3 region has the DNA TGCGCCAGCAGCTCGGGACTAGCGGGAGTACCCTACGAGCAGTACTTC. It yields the protein CASSSGLAGVPYEQYF. The chain uses TRBV5-1 and TRBJ2-7; 14 positions match TRBD2. This CDR3 is built from 16 residues. Germline CDR1 and CDR2: SGHRS and YFSETQ. V was clipped by 3 bases and J by 2 bases; unmatched bases: 4.

This clonotype was picked up a small number of times. The chain is built from TRBV21-1 and TRBJ2-3. TRBV21-1 is deemed a pseudogene. CDR3 length: 17 residues. CDR3 bases: TGTGCCAGCAGCAAAGGAGTTGCGGCCTACCGCACAGATACGCAGTATTTT. This encodes CASSKGVAAYRTDTQYF.

This clonotype was seen more than once but under ten times. This sequence joins TRBV10-3 and TRBJ2-3, with D possibly TRBD2 on 6 matching bases. Germline V gene sequence: CDR1 ENHRY, CDR2 SYGVKD. V was pared by 8 bases and J by 0 bases, with 9 bases between. This CDR3 is 13 amino acids long. CDR3 sequence reads: CAIQGTSTDTQYF. The CDR3 coding sequence is TGTGCCATCCAAGGGACTAGCACAGATACGCAGTATTTT.

This clonotype has more than one count but fewer than ten. The rearrangement uses TRBV4-3 and TRBJ2-3; 8 nucleotides agree with TRBD1. The V and J ends lost 4 bases and 8 bases, in that order; junction bases with no gene match: 11. Germline assignment: CDR1 LGHNA and CDR2 YSLEER. The CDR3 runs 15 residues. The CDR3 sequence: CASSPPGQGAATQYF. CDR3 DNA sequence: TGCGCCAGCAGCCCACCTGGGCAGGGGGCGGCTACGCAGTATTTT.

Only a few counts were recorded for this clonotype. The chain couples TRBV29-1 to TRBJ1-2; 8 bases fit TRBD1. Unmatched junction bases numbered 4, after V lost 4 bases and J lost 6 bases. The CDR3 contains 12 residues. CDR1 is SQVTM and CDR2 is ANQGSEA in the germline V gene. The CDR3 bases are TGCAGCGTTGGACAGGGGATTGATGGCTACACCTTC. Protein product: CSVGQGIDGYTF. Full variable domain (missing parts from reference TRBV29-1 and TRBJ1-2): SAVISQKPSRDICQRGTSLTIQCQVDSQVTMMFWYRQQPGQSLTLIATANQGSEATYESGFVIDKFPISRPNLTFSTLTVSNMSPEDSSIYLCSVGQGIDGYTFGSGTRLTVV.

This clonotype was seen a handful of times. J is TRBJ2-1 and V is TRBV20-1; 11 nucleotides match TRBD2. This CDR3 is built from 16 residues. V dropped 1 base and J dropped 3; count of bases not matched to a gene: 5. The germline CDR1 and CDR2 sequences are DFQATT and SNEGSKA (reference sequence). CDR3 in amino acids: CSARGASGRIYNEQFF. CDR3 DNA: TGCAGTGCTAGAGGGGCTAGCGGGAGGATCTACAATGAGCAGTTCTTC.